Here is one TCR beta chain with its context. Its antigen is unidentified. The sample is drawn from a study of monozygotic twins with inflammatory bowel disease. General study points: No detectable difference in repertoire similarity separated concordant from discordant twins, possibly as a result of limited power.

Input per TCR library consisted of 3500 ng of total RNA. PCR of TCRalpha and TCRbeta cDNA was nested, with two rounds of 16 and 9 cycles. TCRdb reprocessed the 5' RACE reads; each CDR3 protein has one entry and no DNA is given. Across 200,000 to 250,000 distinct CDR3 sequences, the top ten clones capture 7.5% to 9.5% of the sample. The germline V gene encodes CDR1 SGDLS and CDR2 YYNGEE. The CDR3 length is 13 residues. This TCR derives from a human donor with ulcerative colitis or Crohn's disease, or a healthy co-twin of an affected twin (not recorded which). The J gene is TRBJ2-5, the V gene TRBV9; TCRdb names TRBD1, which stays unverified in the absence of DNA. Sequencing was carried out using blood. CDR3 region: CASSFTSGGAQYF.